A single sample gave rise to the 12 T cell receptor beta chains below, sequenced in a study of Graves' ophthalmopathy and Graves' hyperthyroidism. Amplification targeted the TCR beta CDR3 regions, with RNA transcripts as the source material. HTBI primers primed a first-round RT-PCR, and a second-round multiplex PCR followed. TCRdb processed the multiplex PCR reads anew with MiXCR; each CDR3 protein has one entry. The sample has 350,000 to 400,000 distinct CDR3 sequences; about 17% are singletons. Material for sequencing was peripheral blood. The receptors come from a woman aged 18 to 35 with Graves' ophthalmopathy.

This clonotype was counted many times. The chain recombines TRBV11-3 with TRBJ2-7; 10 nucleotides align to TRBD1. Germline trimming cut 3 bases from V and 5 bases from J; bases unmatched to any gene: 7. Germline V gene lookup returns CDR1 SGHNT and CDR2 YENEEA. The CDR3 length is 15 residues. This chain's CDR3 is CASSFIRDRGHEQYF. The CDR3 DNA is TGTGCCAGCAGCTTCATCCGGGACAGGGGCCACGAGCAGTACTTC.

This clonotype was recorded many times. The rearrangement links TRBV28 to TRBJ1-6; no clear D gene. Germline values: CDR1 MDHEN, CDR2 SYDVKM. The CDR3 sequence is 16 residues long. V lost 6 bases and J 4 bases, leaving 16 bases between the germline ends. The CDR3 DNA sequence: TGTGCCAGCAGCCCAATTCCGGGAAATTATAATTCACCCCTCCACTTT. Translation: CASSPIPGNYNSPLHF.

The V and J genes are TRBV11-2 and TRBJ2-3; 15 nucleotides line up with TRBD2. The V gene's germline CDR1 is SGHAT and CDR2 FQNNGV. The CDR3 is made up of 17 amino acids. With 4 bases clipped from V and 6 bases from J, the junction kept 8 bases outside the gene matches. The CDR3 loop is CASSYWTSGRARDTQYF. In DNA form, the CDR3 reads TGTGCCAGCAGCTACTGGACTAGCGGGAGGGCCAGGGATACGCAGTATTTT.

The gene calls are TRBV18 and TRBJ1-3; D might be TRBD1 (5 bases). Between the trimmed V and J ends, which lost 2 bases and 0 bases, there was a span of 14 bases. CDR1 is KGHSH and CDR2 is LQKENI in the germline V gene. This CDR3 spans 17 amino acids. CDR3 coding DNA: TGTGCCAGCTCACCAAACCAAGGGGATCTCTCTGGAAACACCATATATTTT. It encodes CASSPNQGDLSGNTIYF.

This sequence joins TRBV11-1 and TRBJ2-5; D is perhaps TRBD1 (6 bases). Trimming took 1 base from V and 0 from J, leaving 15 bases between them. From germline, CDR1 is SGHAT and CDR2 FQDESV (reference sequence). The CDR3 sequence is 17 residues long. In nucleotides, the CDR3 is TGTGCCAGCAGCTTAGGTGTCAGGACAGAATACCAAGAGACCCAGTACTTC. Its translation: CASSLGVRTEYQETQYF. The full variable domain, rest sourced from reference TRBV11-1 and TRBJ2-5, is EAEVAQSPRYKITEKSQAVAFWCDPISGHATLYWYRQILGQGPELLVQFQDESVVDDSQLPKDRFSAERLKGVDSTLKIQPAELGDSAMYLCASSLGVRTEYQETQYFGPGTRLLVL.

This clonotype occurred many times. The chain recombines TRBV7-2 with TRBJ2-7; TRBD2 matches 12 bases. The CDR3 sequence is 16 residues long. Germline values: CDR1 SGHTA, CDR2 FQGNSA. V dropped 4 bases and J dropped 0; count of bases not matched to a gene: 4. The CDR3 nucleotides are TGTGCCAGCAGCTCAGCTAGCGGGAGGGTCTCCTACGAGCAGTACTTC. Amino acid sequence: CASSSASGRVSYEQYF.

This clonotype was detected many times. The V and J genes are TRBV6-2 or TRBV6-3 and TRBJ1-5; D is undetermined. Germline CDR1 MNHEY, CDR2 SVGEGT. Trimming pared 2 bases from V and 4 bases from J, leaving 9 bases between. This CDR3 region has 14 residues. In nucleotides, the CDR3 is TGTGCCAGCAGTTACACTACAAGAAATCAGCCCCAGCATTTT. It specifies CASSYTTRNQPQHF.

There are many counts of this clonotype. This chain joins TRBV6-6 and TRBJ1-1, with D perhaps matching TRBD1 (5 bases). V gave up 4 bases and J gave up 0 bases, with 18 bases separating them. CDR1 is MNHNY and CDR2 is SVGAGI in the germline V gene (reference sequence). The CDR3 spans 17 residues. This CDR3 is CASSSSGGRGMNTEAFF. DNA for the CDR3: TGTGCCAGCAGTTCCTCGGGCGGGCGGGGCATGAACACTGAAGCTTTCTTT.

This clonotype showed up many times. The chain combines TRBV4-2 with TRBJ2-5; weak D call: TRBD2 (6 bases). The length of the CDR3 is 16 residues. Germline V lookup: CDR1 LGHNA, CDR2 YNFKEQ. The ends were cut back, 3 bases at V and 4 bases at J, with 18 bases in the middle. CDR3 sequence (DNA): TGTGCCAGCAGCCAGGGCCGTGGCCCCGGGGGAGAGACCCAGTACTTC. Its protein product is CASSQGRGPGGETQYF.

This clonotype came up many times. The rearrangement joins TRBV16 to TRBJ2-1; TRBD2 matches at 8 bases. The CDR3 covers 16 residues. V trimming: 4 bases; J trimming: 7 bases; junction bases outside the gene matches: 12. The germline V gene encodes CDR1 KGHSY and CDR2 FQNENV. CDR3 sequence: CASSLISGEIVNEQFF. In nucleotides, the CDR3 is TGTGCCAGCAGCCTCATTAGCGGGGAGATCGTTAATGAGCAGTTCTTC.

This clonotype has a count of ten or more. One junction end does not reproduce the germline sequence, and a read error may be involved. V gene TRBV11-1 combines with J gene TRBJ1-1; D is undetermined. The CDR3 runs 15 residues. Germline values: CDR1 SGHAT, CDR2 FQDESV (reference sequence). In nucleotides, the CDR3 is TGTGCCAGTCCCGAGTGGCAAGTATGGAACGCTGAAGCTTTCTTT. Translating it yields CASPEWQVWNAEAFF.

This clonotype came up many times. The junction does not match germline at one end; this may be a read error. The gene calls are TRBV6-1 and TRBJ1-2; 7 bases are shared with TRBD1. CDR1 is MNHNS, CDR2 SASEGT, per germline. CDR3 size: 15 residues. DNA for the CDR3: TGTGCCAGCAGCGCTGGGACAGACCCTAACCATGGCTACACCTTC. Protein sequence: CASSAGTDPNHGYTF.